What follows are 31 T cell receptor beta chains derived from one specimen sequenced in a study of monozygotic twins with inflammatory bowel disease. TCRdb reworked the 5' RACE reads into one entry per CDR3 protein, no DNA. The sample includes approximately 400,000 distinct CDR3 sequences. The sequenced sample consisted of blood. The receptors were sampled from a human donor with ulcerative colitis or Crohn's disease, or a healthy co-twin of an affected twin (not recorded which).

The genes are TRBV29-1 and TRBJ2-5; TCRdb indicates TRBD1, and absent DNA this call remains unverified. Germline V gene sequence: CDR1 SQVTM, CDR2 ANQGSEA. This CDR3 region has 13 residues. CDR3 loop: CSVEGQFQETQYF.

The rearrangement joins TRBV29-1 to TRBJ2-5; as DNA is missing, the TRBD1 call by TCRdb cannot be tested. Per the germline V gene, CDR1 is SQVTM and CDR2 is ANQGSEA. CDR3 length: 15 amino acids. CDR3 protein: CSVEDPGTAEETQYF. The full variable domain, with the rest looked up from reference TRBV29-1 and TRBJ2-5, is SAVISQKPSRDICQRGTSLTIQCQVDSQVTMMFWYRQQPGQSLTLIATANQGSEATYESGFVIDKFPISRPNLTFSTLTVSNMSPEDSSIYLCSVEDPGTAEETQYFGPGTRLLVL.

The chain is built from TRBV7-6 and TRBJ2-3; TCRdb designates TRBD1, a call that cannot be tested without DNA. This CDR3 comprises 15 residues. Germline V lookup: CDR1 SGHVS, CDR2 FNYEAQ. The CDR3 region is CASSFSQGRTDTQYF.

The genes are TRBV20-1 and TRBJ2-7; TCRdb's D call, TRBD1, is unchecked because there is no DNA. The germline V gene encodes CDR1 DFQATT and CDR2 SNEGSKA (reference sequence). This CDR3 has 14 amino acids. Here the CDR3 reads CSARRSTGGYEQYF.

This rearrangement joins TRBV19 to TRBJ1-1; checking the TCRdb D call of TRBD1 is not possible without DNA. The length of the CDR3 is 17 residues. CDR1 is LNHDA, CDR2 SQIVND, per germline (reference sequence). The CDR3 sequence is CASSNPRYWGENTEAFF.

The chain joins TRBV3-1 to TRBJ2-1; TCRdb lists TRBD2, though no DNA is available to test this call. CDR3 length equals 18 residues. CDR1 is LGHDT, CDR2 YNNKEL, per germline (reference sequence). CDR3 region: CASSQESLAGGLADEQFF.

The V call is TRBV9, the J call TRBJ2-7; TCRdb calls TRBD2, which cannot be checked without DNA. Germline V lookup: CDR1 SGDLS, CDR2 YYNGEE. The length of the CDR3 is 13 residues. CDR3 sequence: CASSGTSSGEQYF.

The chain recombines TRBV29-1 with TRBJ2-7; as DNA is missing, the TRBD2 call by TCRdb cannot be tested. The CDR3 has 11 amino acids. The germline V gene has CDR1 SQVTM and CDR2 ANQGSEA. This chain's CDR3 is CSVWARGQQYF.

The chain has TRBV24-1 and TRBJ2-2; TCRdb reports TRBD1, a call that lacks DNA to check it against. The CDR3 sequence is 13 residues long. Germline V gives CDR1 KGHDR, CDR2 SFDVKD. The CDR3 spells CATRQGATGELFF.

The CDR3 is CASCPTSLKGETQYF. V is TRBV18 and J is TRBJ2-5; TCRdb designates TRBD2, a call that cannot be tested without DNA. The CDR3 runs 15 residues. Germline V CDR1 and CDR2: KGHSH, LQKENI.

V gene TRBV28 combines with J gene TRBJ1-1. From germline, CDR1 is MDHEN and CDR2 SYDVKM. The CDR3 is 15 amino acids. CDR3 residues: CASSLLAGLNTEAFF.

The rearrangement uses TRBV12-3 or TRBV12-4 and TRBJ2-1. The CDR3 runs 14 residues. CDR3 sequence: CASSLATGFNEQFF.

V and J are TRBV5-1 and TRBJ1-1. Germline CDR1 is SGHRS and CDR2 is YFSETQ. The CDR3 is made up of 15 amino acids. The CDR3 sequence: CASSRTPDRFTEAFF.

CDR3 loop: CASTKTGGGHGYTF. This sequence joins TRBV12-3 or TRBV12-4 and TRBJ1-2; checking the TCRdb D call of TRBD1 is not possible without DNA. This CDR3 region has 14 residues.

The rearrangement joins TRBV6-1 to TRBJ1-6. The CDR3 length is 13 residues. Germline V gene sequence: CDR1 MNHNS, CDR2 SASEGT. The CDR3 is CASSITHNSPLHF.

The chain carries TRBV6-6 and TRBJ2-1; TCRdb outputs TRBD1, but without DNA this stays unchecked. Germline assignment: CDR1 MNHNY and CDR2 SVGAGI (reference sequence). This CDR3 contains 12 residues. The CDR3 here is CASSHGGFEQFF.

The CDR3: CASSLRQNQPQHF. The V and J genes are TRBV19 and TRBJ1-5; the D call of TRBD1 rests on TCRdb alone, since no DNA is present to check it. The length of the CDR3 is 13 residues. Per germline, CDR1 LNHDA and CDR2 SQIVND (reference sequence).

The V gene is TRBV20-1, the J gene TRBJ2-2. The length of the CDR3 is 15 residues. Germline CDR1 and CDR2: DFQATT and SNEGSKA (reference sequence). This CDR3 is CSARDSSVNTGELFF.

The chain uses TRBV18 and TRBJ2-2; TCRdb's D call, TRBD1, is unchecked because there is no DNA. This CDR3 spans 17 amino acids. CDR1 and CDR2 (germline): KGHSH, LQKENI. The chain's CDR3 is CASSPLLDIWRTGELFF.

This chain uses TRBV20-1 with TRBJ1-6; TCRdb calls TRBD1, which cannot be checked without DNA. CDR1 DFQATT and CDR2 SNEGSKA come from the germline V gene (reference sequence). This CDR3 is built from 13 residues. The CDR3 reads CSAIGQVNSPLHF.

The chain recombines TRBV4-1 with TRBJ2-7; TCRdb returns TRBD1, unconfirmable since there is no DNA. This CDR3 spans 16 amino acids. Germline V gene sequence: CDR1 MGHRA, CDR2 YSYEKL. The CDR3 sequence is CASSQDQLPGSYEQYF.

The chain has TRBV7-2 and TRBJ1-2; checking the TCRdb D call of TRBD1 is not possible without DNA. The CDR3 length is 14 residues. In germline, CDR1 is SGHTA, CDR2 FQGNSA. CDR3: CASSLSGGAGGYTF. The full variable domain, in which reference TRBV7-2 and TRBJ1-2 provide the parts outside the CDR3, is GAGVSQSPSNKVTEKGKDVELRCDPISGHTALYWYRQSLGQGLEFLIYFQGNSAPDKSGLPSDRFSAERTGGSVSTLTIQRTQQEDSAVYLCASSLSGGAGGYTFGSGTRLTVV.

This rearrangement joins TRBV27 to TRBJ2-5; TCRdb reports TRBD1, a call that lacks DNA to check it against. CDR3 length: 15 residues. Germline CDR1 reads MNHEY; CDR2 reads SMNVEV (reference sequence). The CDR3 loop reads CASSFQGAMGETQYF.

The CDR3 here is CASSEGLAGADEQFF. The rearrangement links TRBV5-6 to TRBJ2-1; the D call of TRBD2 rests on TCRdb alone, since no DNA is present to check it. There are 15 residues in the CDR3. Germline CDR1 and CDR2: SGHDT and YYEEEE. Using reference TRBV5-6 and TRBJ2-1 for the parts outside the CDR3, the full variable domain is DAGVTQSPTHLIKTRGQQVTLRCSPKSGHDTVSWYQQALGQGPQFIFQYYEEEERQRGNFPDRFSGHQFPNYSSELNVNALLLGDSALYLCASSEGLAGADEQFFGPGTRLTVL.

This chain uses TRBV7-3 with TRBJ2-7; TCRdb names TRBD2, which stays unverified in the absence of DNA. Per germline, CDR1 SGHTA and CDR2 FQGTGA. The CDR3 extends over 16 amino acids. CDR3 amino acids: CASSLTTLAGDHEQYF.

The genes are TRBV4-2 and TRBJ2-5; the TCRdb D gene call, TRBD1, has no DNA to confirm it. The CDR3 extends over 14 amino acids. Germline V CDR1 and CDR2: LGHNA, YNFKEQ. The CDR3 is CASSQGAAGETQYF.

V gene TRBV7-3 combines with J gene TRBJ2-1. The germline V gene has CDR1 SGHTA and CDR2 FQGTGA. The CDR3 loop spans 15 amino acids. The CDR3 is CASSLEVNSYNEQFF.

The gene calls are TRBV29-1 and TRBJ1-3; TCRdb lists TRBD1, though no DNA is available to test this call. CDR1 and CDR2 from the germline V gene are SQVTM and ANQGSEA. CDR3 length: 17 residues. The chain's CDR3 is CSAIGVQATGPTNTIYF.

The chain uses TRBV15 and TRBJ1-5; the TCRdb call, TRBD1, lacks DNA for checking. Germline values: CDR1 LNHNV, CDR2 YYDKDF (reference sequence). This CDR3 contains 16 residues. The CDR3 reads CATSRYRGANNQPQHF.

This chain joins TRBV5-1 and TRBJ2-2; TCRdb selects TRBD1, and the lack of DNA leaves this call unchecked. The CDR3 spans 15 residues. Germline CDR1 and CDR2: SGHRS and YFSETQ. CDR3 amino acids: CASSLGTDNTGELFF.

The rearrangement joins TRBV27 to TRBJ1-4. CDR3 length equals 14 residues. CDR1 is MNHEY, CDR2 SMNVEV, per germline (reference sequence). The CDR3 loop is CASSFRGGGEKLFF.